A single sample gave rise to the 17 T cell receptor beta chains below, sequenced in a study of shared clonotypes between healthy human individuals (dated by TCRdb to 2018 to 2020). Library prep was done by the immunoSEQ multiplex PCR assay. TCRdb's version of the immuneACCESS table is confined to in-frame rearrangements and falls short of the full clone set. An unresolved V gene accounts for under half of the shortfall where checked; the remainder is of unknown origin. The sample records some 2.3 million clones, 85% to 95% of which are singletons. The top ten hold 0.35% to 0.5% of the sample. Input material: naive CD4+ T cells from PBMCs. Interpreted using the paper, the cell subset or site label stands for: CD45RA+ positively selected. The receptors stem from a man between 18 and 29 years old in good health. Some clones in this sample may be carry-over from other donors' samples.

This chain uses TRBV28 with TRBJ1-5; D is unclear. This CDR3 spans 11 amino acids. Trimming cost V 11 bases and J 6 bases, with 11 bases left between them. Germline assignment: CDR1 MDHEN and CDR2 SYDVKM. The CDR3 DNA sequence: TGTGCCTCGTCCGCAGGTCAGCCCCAGCATTTT. Its translation: CASSAGQPQHF.

In regard to this clone: This sample also contains other DNA sequences that code for the same CDR3. The CDR3 sequence: CASSLSGNTEAFF. In nucleotides, the CDR3 is TGTGCCAGCAGCTTATCTGGGAACACTGAAGCTTTCTTT. The chain uses TRBV7-9 and TRBJ1-1; D remains unclear. The CDR3 length is 13 residues. Trimming left V 2 bases short and J 1 base short, with 5 bases between. Germline lookup yields CDR1 SEHNR and CDR2 FQNEAQ (reference sequence).

V is TRBV6-1 and J is TRBJ2-1; D not certain. Germline lookup yields CDR1 MNHNS and CDR2 SASEGT. Trimming removed 6 bases at V and 12 bases at J, with 6 bases between. The CDR3 loop spans 9 amino acids. CDR3 sequence reads: CASRGGQFF. The CDR3 DNA reads as TGTGCCAGCAGGGGCGGGCAGTTCTTC.

The rearrangement joins TRBV7-9 to TRBJ2-4; TRBD1 matches 8 bases. The CDR3 is made up of 18 amino acids. V lost 5 bases to trimming and J lost 1 base; unmatched junction nucleotides: 13. Germline lookup yields CDR1 SEHNR and CDR2 FQNEAQ (reference sequence). Here the CDR3 reads CASSPRTGQWVAKNIQYF. The CDR3 DNA reads TGTGCCAGCAGCCCAAGGACAGGGCAGTGGGTTGCCAAAAACATTCAGTACTTC.

This clone has more than one count but fewer than ten. The chain joins TRBV2 to TRBJ1-5, with D maybe TRBD1 (6 bases). The CDR3 runs 16 residues. V lost 4 bases and J 7 bases, leaving 20 bases between the germline ends. Germline CDR1 and CDR2: SNHLY and FYNNEI. The CDR3 reads CASSASLWGARQPQHF. CDR3 nucleotides: TGTGCCAGCAGTGCTTCTTTGTGGGGGGCTCGGCAGCCCCAGCATTTT.

This clone was seen many times. The chain carries TRBV9 and TRBJ2-5; no clear D gene. In germline, CDR1 is SGDLS, CDR2 YYNGEE. The CDR3 sequence is 13 residues long. With 4 bases removed from V and 2 bases from J, the gap between germline ends came to 9 bases. The CDR3 region has the DNA TGTGCCAGCAGCTTCCGTACACAAGAGACCCAGTACTTC. Its translation: CASSFRTQETQYF.

The rearrangement uses TRBV5-4 and TRBJ1-2; D ambiguous. CDR1 is SGHNT, CDR2 YYREEE, per germline (reference sequence). The CDR3 covers 12 residues. V lost 4 bases and J 3 bases, leaving 7 bases between the germline ends. CDR3 protein: CASSPGDYGYTF. The CDR3 bases are TGTGCCAGCAGCCCCGGGGACTATGGCTACACCTTC.

This chain links TRBV18 with TRBJ1-2, with 7 positions matching TRBD1. There are 14 residues in the CDR3. With V trimmed by 2 bases and J by 5 bases, 5 bases remained unmatched. Germline assignment: CDR1 KGHSH and CDR2 LQKENI. The CDR3 spells CASSPWDSTYGYTF. The DNA for the CDR3 is TGTGCCAGCTCACCATGGGACAGCACTTATGGCTACACCTTC.

The rearrangement uses TRBV4-2 and TRBJ1-1; no clear D gene. The germline V gene has CDR1 LGHNA and CDR2 YNFKEQ. The CDR3 is 14 residues long. Trimming removed 4 bases at V and 0 bases at J, with 9 bases between. Written as DNA, the CDR3 is TGTGCCAGCAGCCGTGGGAATATGAACACTGAAGCTTTCTTT. This gives the protein CASSRGNMNTEAFF.

The chain has TRBV9 and TRBJ2-5, with 8 bases lining up with TRBD1. V lost 4 bases, J lost 4 bases, and 6 bases stayed unmatched. CDR3 length: 14 amino acids. CDR1 SGDLS and CDR2 YYNGEE come from the germline V gene. This chain's CDR3 is CASSSWTGPETQYF. The CDR3 DNA sequence: TGTGCCAGCAGCTCATGGACAGGGCCAGAGACCCAGTACTTC.

V usage is TRBV28 and J usage is TRBJ1-5, with D tentatively TRBD1 (6 bases). Germline CDR1 and CDR2: MDHEN and SYDVKM. The V end was cut by 2 bases, the J end by 1 base, with 12 bases between. The CDR3 is 16 residues long. This CDR3 is CASSLGGARSNQPQHF. Here the CDR3 DNA reads TGTGCCAGCAGTTTAGGGGGGGCGCGAAGCAATCAGCCCCAGCATTTT.

V usage is TRBV7-3 and J usage is TRBJ2-2; possibly TRBD2 for D (6 bases). This CDR3 has 14 residues. The V gene lost 4 bases and the J gene lost 3 bases, with 9 bases spanning the gap. Germline V gene lookup returns CDR1 SGHTA and CDR2 FQGTGA. In DNA, the CDR3 is TGTGCCAGCAGCTCCGGGACTCACACCGGGGAGCTGTTTTTT. Protein product: CASSSGTHTGELFF.

This chain joins TRBV7-2 and TRBJ2-7; TRBD2 aligns across 11 bases. Trimming took 4 bases from V and 3 from J; bases not matched to a gene: 8. This CDR3 spans 16 amino acids. The germline CDR1 and CDR2 sequences are SGHTA and FQGNSA. The CDR3 DNA follows: TGTGCCAGCAGCTACGCCCCTGGGACTAGCGGCTACGAGCAGTACTTC. Translation: CASSYAPGTSGYEQYF. Drawing the rest from reference TRBV7-2 and TRBJ2-7, the complete variable domain is GAGVSQSPSNKVTEKGKDVELRCDPISGHTALYWYRQSLGQGLEFLIYFQGNSAPDKSGLPSDRFSAERTGGSVSTLTIQRTQQEDSAVYLCASSYAPGTSGYEQYFGPGTRLTVT.

The chain links TRBV7-6 to TRBJ1-2, with D maybe TRBD1 (6 bases). The CDR3 length is 16 residues. Germline V gene data show CDR1 as SGHVS and CDR2 as FNYEAQ. V was cut by 5 bases and J by 0 bases, with 16 bases left in between. In DNA form, the CDR3 reads TGTGCCAGCAGCCCCGAAATTGGGACATCTAACTATGGCTACACCTTC. Translation gives CASSPEIGTSNYGYTF. The entire variable domain, with the rest obtained from reference TRBV7-6 and TRBJ1-2, is as follows: GAGVSQSPRYKVTKRGQDVALRCDPISGHVSLYWYRQALGQGPEFLTYFNYEAQQDKSGLPNDRFSAERPEGSISTLTIQRTEQRDSAMYRCASSPEIGTSNYGYTFGSGTRLTVV.

V gene TRBV2 combines with J gene TRBJ2-2; D is uncertain. The CDR3 loop spans 16 amino acids. Per germline, CDR1 SNHLY and CDR2 FYNNEI. Trimming stripped 3 bases from V and 2 bases from J, with 13 bases between. CDR3 sequence (DNA): TGTGCCAGCAGTGACGAGGTGCCGGATAACACCGGGGAGCTGTTTTTT. It yields the protein CASSDEVPDNTGELFF.

The rearrangement links TRBV5-4 to TRBJ2-7; TRBD1 aligns across 10 bases. Looked up from germline, CDR1 is SGHNT and CDR2 is YYREEE (reference sequence). The CDR3 is made up of 16 amino acids. After removal of 4 bases from V and 5 bases from J, the junction contained 12 bases not matched to a gene. CDR3 nucleotides: TGTGCCAGCAGCCTTAATCGGGGGACAGGGGTTCACGAGCAGTACTTC. As protein: CASSLNRGTGVHEQYF.

The chain recombines TRBV4-3 with TRBJ2-1, with a possible D match to TRBD1 (6 bases). There are 19 residues in the CDR3. V shed 0 bases and J shed 7 bases, with 25 bases lying between them. The germline gives CDR1 LGHNA, CDR2 YSLEER. This chain's CDR3 is CASSQDVGPTVGARNEQFF. In nucleotides, the CDR3 is TGCGCCAGCAGCCAAGACGTGGGGCCCACGGTGGGGGCTAGGAATGAGCAGTTCTTC.